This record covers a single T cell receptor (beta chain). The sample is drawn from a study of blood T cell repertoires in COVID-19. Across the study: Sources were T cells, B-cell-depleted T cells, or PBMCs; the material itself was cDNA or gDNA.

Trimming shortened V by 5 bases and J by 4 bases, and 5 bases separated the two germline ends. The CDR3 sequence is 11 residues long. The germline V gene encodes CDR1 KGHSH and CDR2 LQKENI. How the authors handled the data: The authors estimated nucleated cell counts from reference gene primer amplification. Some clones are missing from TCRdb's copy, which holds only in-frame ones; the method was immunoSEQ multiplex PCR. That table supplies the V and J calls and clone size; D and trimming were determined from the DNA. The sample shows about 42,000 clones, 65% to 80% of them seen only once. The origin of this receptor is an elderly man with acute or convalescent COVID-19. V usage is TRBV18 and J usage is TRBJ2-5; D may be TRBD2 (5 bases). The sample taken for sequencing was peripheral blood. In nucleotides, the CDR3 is TGTGCCAGCTCAGGAGGAGAGACCCAGTACTTC. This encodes CASSGGETQYF.